This entry features one T cell receptor (beta chain) sequence. The target antigen is unknown. This record belongs to a study of blood T cell dynamics during melanoma immunotherapy. Across the study: Standard first-line treatment here was pembrolizumab or nivolumab plus ipilimumab in metastatic melanoma. Whole-study findings and limits: Disease-control patients' PBMC repertoires became either more clonal or more diverse at W3.

As to time point: pre-treatment baseline. Every bulk PBMC sample received the same 350 ng of DNA. Using immunoSEQ multiplex PCR, the repertoire was profiled, and TCRdb retains in-frame clones only, with some absent. Counted here are some 5,000 clones, more than 75% occurring once; the ten biggest clones make up roughly 17%. This CDR3 region has 13 residues. Trimming took 4 bases from V and 1 from J, leaving 5 bases between them. From germline, CDR1 is SGHAT and CDR2 FQNNGV. The J gene is TRBJ1-3, the V gene TRBV11-2; D ambiguous. This specimen was blood, taken from a patient treated with checkpoint blockade. This clonotype originated in a human donor with melanoma. The DNA for the CDR3 is TGTGCCAGCAGCTCATCTTCTGGAAACACCATATATTTT. Amino acid sequence: CASSSSSGNTIYF.